This TCR beta chain derives from a study of blood T cell repertoires in COVID-19. Study-level information: Acute and convalescent COVID-19 specimens originated in the United States, Italy and Spain. T cells, B-cell-depleted T cells, or PBMCs supplied cDNA or gDNA.

Clones were sequenced by immunoSEQ multiplex PCR, and TCRdb holds only the in-frame ones, with some missing. This repertoire shows more than 150,000 clones, roughly 85% found once; its top ten account for less than 30%. This receptor was obtained from a woman aged 70-85 years with acute or convalescent COVID-19. What was sequenced was peripheral blood.

The CDR3 spells CASSFGRGELFF. CDR3 sequence (DNA): TGTGCCAGCAGTTTTGGGCGCGGGGAGCTGTTTTTT. V gene TRBV12-3 or TRBV12-4 combines with J gene TRBJ2-2, with D unresolved. The V and J ends lost 3 bases and 7 bases respectively, with 6 bases between them. The CDR3 has 12 residues.